The T cell receptor (beta chain) described here comes from a study of T cell repertoires in cytomegalovirus infection. The CDR3 length is 15 residues. Germline CDR1 reads LGHNT; CDR2 reads FRNRAP. Trimming stripped 7 bases from V and 0 bases from J, with 13 bases between. This clonotype was seen many times. TCRdb processed the reads anew with MiXCR; each CDR3 protein has one entry. The sample yields 560,000 or so distinct CDR3 sequences, 16% seen once. The sequence derives from a human donor in good health (CMV status not recorded). Some clones in this sample may be carry-over from other donors' samples. The V call is TRBV12-5, the J call TRBJ2-1; D is uncertain. Sequencing was done on a sample of CD8+ T cells from PBMCs. CDR3 amino acids: CASAQGGSSYNEQFF. For the CDR3, the DNA is TGTGCTAGTGCCCAAGGTGGTAGCTCCTACAATGAGCAGTTCTTC.